The 20 T cell receptor beta chains listed next were all sequenced from one sample in a study of PD-1 blockade in classical Hodgkin lymphoma (dated by TCRdb to the early 2020s). The time point label corresponds to: cycle 1 day 1 (C1D1), immediately before nivolumab initiation. All trial patients had relapsed after autologous stem cell transplantation, with cohorts A, B and C differing in prior brentuximab vedotin exposure. Using a Miltenyi CD4+ T cell isolation kit, CD4+ T cells were purified from thawed PBMCs through magnetic negative selection. The library came from the immunoSEQ multiplex PCR assay. Entries here come from immuneACCESS through TCRdb and include only in-frame sequences with V and J called. Some clones fail to appear in such tables; in the studies checked, an unresolved V gene covers under half of the shortfall, and the cause of the remainder is unknown. Present in this sample are about 12,000 clones, under 85% of which were seen just once. 1.6% of the sample is in the top ten clones.

The specimen comprised CD4+ T cells from blood, sampled at baseline. The origin of the receptors is a human donor with classical Hodgkin lymphoma.

The V call is TRBV19, the J call TRBJ2-1, with D uncertain. This CDR3 comprises 14 residues. Trimming removed 5 bases at V and 4 bases at J, with 12 bases between. Germline CDR1 is LNHDA and CDR2 is SQIVND (reference sequence). In nucleotides, the CDR3 is TGTGCCAGTAGTTGGCATGGCAATTACAATGAGCAGTTCTTC. Translated: CASSWHGNYNEQFF.

A few counts support this clone. The rearrangement joins TRBV19 to TRBJ1-6, with D hard to call. Germline V gene data show CDR1 as LNHDA and CDR2 as SQIVND (reference sequence). This CDR3 is built from 12 residues. V shed 7 bases and J shed 10 bases, with 11 bases lying between them. CDR3 bases: TGTGCCAGTAACTACCCAGGATCACCCCTCCACTTT. This encodes CASNYPGSPLHF.

The V and J genes are TRBV2 and TRBJ2-3; D possibly corresponds to TRBD1 (6 bases). V was cut by 3 bases and J by 1 base, with 8 bases left in between. This CDR3 is built from 14 residues. Germline V gene lookup returns CDR1 SNHLY and CDR2 FYNNEI. For the CDR3, the DNA is TGTGCCAGCAGTGAGAACAGGGGCACAGATACGCAGTATTTT. Its protein is CASSENRGTDTQYF.

This chain links TRBV5-1 with TRBJ2-5, with D tentatively TRBD2 (6 bases). The CDR3 consists of 14 residues. V dropped 4 bases and J dropped 2 bases, with 12 bases sitting between them. Germline V gene lookup returns CDR1 SGHRS and CDR2 YFSETQ. The CDR3 sequence is CASSPLAVQETQYF. The CDR3 DNA follows: TGCGCCAGCAGCCCATTAGCGGTTCAAGAGACCCAGTACTTC.

In its sample, this clone was seen once. The V call is TRBV19, the J call TRBJ1-1; D not resolved. There are 11 residues in the CDR3. CDR1 LNHDA and CDR2 SQIVND come from the germline V gene (reference sequence). Trimming cost V 3 bases and J 6 bases, with 5 bases left between them. CDR3 bases: TGTGCCAGTAGTATGAGGGCTGAAGCTTTCTTT. Translated: CASSMRAEAFF.

The V gene is TRBV5-6, the J gene TRBJ2-7; 8 nucleotides match TRBD1. The CDR3 contains 14 residues. V lost 1 base to trimming and J lost 6 bases; unmatched junction nucleotides: 6. CDR1 and CDR2 (germline): SGHDT, YYEEEE. In DNA form, the CDR3 reads TGTGCCAGCAGCTTGAACGGACAGGGCAGCGAGCAGTACTTC. As protein: CASSLNGQGSEQYF.

The V gene is TRBV5-6, the J gene TRBJ2-7; a weak D match, TRBD1 (5 bases). This CDR3 contains 11 residues. Germline CDR1 and CDR2: SGHDT and YYEEEE. V gave up 1 base and J gave up 10 bases, with 9 bases separating them. The CDR3 reads CASSLKGFQYF. In DNA, the CDR3 is TGTGCCAGCAGCTTGAAGGGGTTTCAGTACTTC.

The chain employs TRBV7-2 and TRBJ2-1, with a weak D call TRBD2 (7 bases). There are 14 residues in the CDR3. Germline lookup yields CDR1 SGHTA and CDR2 FQGNSA. Trimming cost V 5 bases and J 13 bases, with 21 bases left between them. CDR3 protein: CASSPSGGAKGQFF. As DNA, the CDR3 is TGTGCCAGCAGCCCGAGTGGGGGGGCCAAAGGACAGTTCTTC.

This sequence joins TRBV7-9 and TRBJ2-1, with 9 bases matching TRBD2. The CDR3 sequence is 16 residues long. CDR1 and CDR2 from the germline V gene are SEHNR and FQNEAQ (reference sequence). V dropped 2 bases and J dropped 6; count of bases not matched to a gene: 8. The CDR3 DNA reads TGTGCCAGCAGCTTACCGGGGACTAGCCTGGTCAATGAGCAGTTCTTC. This sequence encodes CASSLPGTSLVNEQFF.

The gene calls are TRBV6-1 and TRBJ2-2, with 8 bases lining up with TRBD2. The CDR3 is made up of 14 amino acids. The ends lost 4 bases at V and 5 bases at J; junction bases unmatched: 3. Germline CDR1 and CDR2: MNHNS and SASEGT. The CDR3 region has the DNA TGTGCCAGCAGTGCGGGGGGGCCGACCGGGGAGCTGTTTTTT. Translated, it gives CASSAGGPTGELFF.

V usage is TRBV19 and J usage is TRBJ1-6, with D maybe TRBD1 (6 bases). The CDR3 covers 14 residues. With 3 bases removed from V and 6 bases from J, the gap between germline ends came to 9 bases. Germline CDR1 is LNHDA and CDR2 is SQIVND (reference sequence). Written as DNA, the CDR3 is TGTGCCAGTAGTATCGGCAGGGGTAATTCACCCCTCCACTTT. Translated: CASSIGRGNSPLHF.

CDR3 sequence reads: CASSVAVNPEAFF. CDR3 bases: TGTGCCAGCAGCGTAGCGGTAAACCCTGAAGCTTTCTTT. The rearrangement joins TRBV9 to TRBJ1-1; the D is unclear. CDR3 size: 13 residues. Trimming stripped 0 bases from V and 6 bases from J, with 9 bases between. Germline values: CDR1 SGDLS, CDR2 YYNGEE.

The CDR3, as DNA: TGTGCCAGCAGTCACAATCAAGAGACCCAGTACTTC. It codes for CASSHNQETQYF. This chain connects TRBV27 to TRBJ2-5; D unclear. Trimming took 5 bases from V and 2 from J, leaving 6 bases between them. The CDR3 loop spans 12 amino acids. CDR1 MNHEY and CDR2 SMNVEV come from the germline V gene (reference sequence).

The chain has TRBV2 and TRBJ2-1; 8 bases map to TRBD2. This CDR3 spans 15 amino acids. Losses at the gene ends were 8 bases for V and 1 base for J; bases not matched to a gene: 7. The V gene's germline CDR1 is SNHLY and CDR2 FYNNEI. CDR3 nucleotides: TGTGCCAGCTCCATACGGGGGGGATCCTACAATGAGCAGTTCTTC. This encodes CASSIRGGSYNEQFF.

The CDR3 DNA sequence: TGTGCCAGCAGCTTACCCCCGGGGGCGGGCGGAAACACCATATATTTT. Its translation is CASSLPPGAGGNTIYF. The V call is TRBV7-2, the J call TRBJ1-3, with D possibly matching TRBD1 (6 bases). V was pared by 2 bases and J by 4 bases, with 15 bases between. The CDR3 has 16 residues. Germline V gene sequence: CDR1 SGHTA, CDR2 FQGNSA.

This clone has just one count. The gene calls are TRBV27 and TRBJ2-7; TRBD1 matches 7 bases. Per germline, CDR1 MNHEY and CDR2 SMNVEV (reference sequence). This CDR3 has 15 residues. V dropped 3 bases and J dropped 2; count of bases not matched to a gene: 7. Written as DNA, the CDR3 is TGTGCCAGCAGTTTGCGTCCGGGACAGCCCTACGAGCAGTACTTC. It specifies CASSLRPGQPYEQYF.

V and J are TRBV11-2 and TRBJ2-7; 9 bases are a match to TRBD1. Trimming cost V 6 bases and J 7 bases; bases outside gene matches: 16. The CDR3 contains 16 residues. CDR1 SGHAT and CDR2 FQNNGV come from the germline V gene. The CDR3 spells CASRPNRGPRTGEQYF. CDR3 in DNA: TGTGCCAGCAGACCTAACAGGGGGCCCCGGACGGGAGAGCAGTACTTC.

The chain couples TRBV4-2 to TRBJ2-7; D is possibly TRBD1 (5 bases). V lost 0 bases and J lost 2, with 17 bases in between. The V gene's germline CDR1 is LGHNA and CDR2 YNFKEQ. The CDR3 has 17 amino acids. The CDR3 nucleotides are TGTGCCAGCAGCCAAGATCGTGGGGCAGGTCGACCCTACGAGCAGTACTTC. Translated: CASSQDRGAGRPYEQYF.

Only a few counts were recorded for this clone. The V gene is TRBV28, the J gene TRBJ1-4; D is possibly TRBD1 (6 bases). V lost 0 bases, J lost 8 bases, and 13 bases lay in between. Looked up from germline, CDR1 is MDHEN and CDR2 is SYDVKM. This CDR3 region has 15 residues. The CDR3 DNA reads as TGTGCCAGCAGTTTATGGTTGGGTCAGGGGGAAAAACTGTTTTTT. Protein product: CASSLWLGQGEKLFF.

The rearrangement links TRBV15 to TRBJ1-4; D unclear. The V end lost 5 bases, the J end lost 11 bases, and 12 bases lay between the germline ends. The CDR3 has 12 residues. Looked up from germline, CDR1 is LNHNV and CDR2 is YYDKDF (reference sequence). The CDR3 region has the DNA TGTGCCACCAGCCGGACCCGAGGTAAACTGTTTTTT. Protein product: CATSRTRGKLFF.